One and the same sample provided the 29 T cell receptor beta chains below, sequenced in a study of T cell repertoires in cytomegalovirus infection. These receptors have no known antigen. MiXCR, applied by TCRdb to the reads, yields one record per CDR3 protein. Here the sample spans roughly 68,000 distinct CDR3 sequences, approximately 22% being singletons. The source material was PBMCs, sequenced either directly or after in vitro stimulation (not recorded which). The source of these receptors is a human donor in good health (CMV status not recorded). Some clones in this sample may be carry-over from other donors' samples.

The sample holds many counts of this clonotype. This rearrangement joins TRBV7-2 to TRBJ2-3; D not resolved. The V gene's germline CDR1 is SGHTA and CDR2 FQGNSA. CDR3 length: 13 residues. With 1 base removed from V and 9 bases from J, the gap between germline ends came to 11 bases. The CDR3 sequence: CASSLGEGKTQYF. CDR3 sequence (DNA): TGTGCCAGCAGCTTAGGCGAAGGGAAGACGCAGTATTTT.

The genes are TRBV9 and TRBJ2-1; TRBD2 aligns across 7 bases. Trimming at V came to 4 bases and at J to 5 bases, leaving 9 bases not matched to a gene. Germline CDR1 and CDR2: SGDLS and YYNGEE. CDR3 length: 15 amino acids. CDR3 DNA sequence: TGTGCCAGCAGCCCTCGCGGGAGAGAGGACAATGAGCAGTTCTTC. This codes for CASSPRGREDNEQFF. The full variable domain, its missing parts supplied by reference TRBV9 and TRBJ2-1, is DSGVTQTPKHLITATGQRVTLRCSPRSGDLSVYWYQQSLDQGLQFLIQYYNGEERAKGNILERFSAQQFPDLHSELNLSSLELGDSALYFCASSPRGREDNEQFFGPGTRLTVL.

This clonotype was counted only a few times. The gene calls are TRBV6-1 and TRBJ1-5; TRBD1 agrees at 8 bases. Germline V gene data show CDR1 as MNHNS and CDR2 as SASEGT. With V trimmed by 0 bases and J by 0 bases, 10 bases remained unmatched. There are 19 residues in the CDR3. DNA of the CDR3: TGTGCCAGCAGTGAAGCGAAGCCCCCTGGACAGGGTAGCAATCAGCCCCAGCATTTT. This encodes CASSEAKPPGQGSNQPQHF.

This clonotype was found a few times. The chain couples TRBV5-1 to TRBJ2-1, with 12 nucleotides matching TRBD2. V was pared by 4 bases and J by 6 bases, with 8 bases of the junction left unmatched. This CDR3 region has 16 residues. CDR1 SGHRS and CDR2 YFSETQ come from the germline V gene. The CDR3 is CASSGMTSGGTNEQFF. CDR3 in DNA: TGCGCCAGCAGCGGAATGACTAGCGGGGGAACCAATGAGCAGTTCTTC.

This clonotype was counted at least ten times. The gene calls are TRBV7-6 and TRBJ2-2, with TRBD1 matching over 10 bases. The V segment lost 5 bases and the J segment 6 bases; nucleotides outside the gene matches: 6. The germline V gene encodes CDR1 SGHVS and CDR2 FNYEAQ. The CDR3 is 15 residues long. DNA for the CDR3: TGTGCCAGCAGCGTAAGACAGGGGGCGGCCGGGGAGCTGTTTTTT. Translating it yields CASSVRQGAAGELFF.

This clonotype was seen a few times. CDR3: CASSSGQGVGGYTF. For the CDR3, the DNA is TGTGCCAGCAGTTCGGGACAGGGGGTAGGCGGCTACACCTTC. The chain links TRBV28 to TRBJ1-2; 11 bases are a match to TRBD1. Germline CDR1 and CDR2: MDHEN and SYDVKM. Trimming took 4 bases from V and 8 from J; bases not matched to a gene: 6. This CDR3 comprises 14 residues.

The table lists this clonotype with a few counts. The rearrangement joins TRBV6-5 to TRBJ2-5; D is possibly TRBD2 (6 bases). The V gene lost 6 bases and the J gene lost 6 bases, with 20 bases spanning the gap. The V gene's germline CDR1 is MNHEY and CDR2 SVGAGI. The CDR3 loop spans 15 amino acids. This CDR3 reads CASSSSGVAKKTQYF. DNA for the CDR3: TGTGCCAGCAGCAGTTCGGGAGTAGCTAAAAAGACCCAGTACTTC.

This clonotype showed up many times. V usage is TRBV6-6 and J usage is TRBJ1-2; 7 bases match TRBD1. The V gene end was trimmed by 5 bases and the J gene end by 6 bases; junction bases not matched to a gene: 15. From germline, CDR1 is MNHNY and CDR2 SVGAGI (reference sequence). This CDR3 has 16 residues. For the CDR3, the DNA is TGTGCCAGCAGTCTTCCCGGGACAGTCATTTTAAATGGCTACACCTTC. Protein product: CASSLPGTVILNGYTF.

This clonotype has a handful of counts. This chain uses TRBV20-1 with TRBJ2-1; TRBD2 is a possible D gene (5 bases). Germline CDR1 reads DFQATT; CDR2 reads SNEGSKA (reference sequence). CDR3 length equals 14 residues. With 1 base removed from V and 4 bases from J, the gap between germline ends came to 11 bases. CDR3 nucleotide sequence: TGCAGTGCTAGAGTTGAGGGAAGGTACAATGAGCAGTTCTTC. Protein sequence: CSARVEGRYNEQFF.

V is TRBV28 and J is TRBJ2-1; 12 positions agree with TRBD2. The V gene's germline CDR1 is MDHEN and CDR2 SYDVKM. There are 16 residues in the CDR3. The ends lost 4 bases at V and 5 bases at J; junction bases unmatched: 6. The CDR3 DNA is TGTGCCAGCAGTTCCCCGACTAGCGGGAGACACAATGAGCAGTTCTTC. Its protein is CASSSPTSGRHNEQFF.

The chain uses TRBV10-3 and TRBJ2-1; D is possibly TRBD1 or TRBD2 (5 bases each). V gave up 7 bases and J gave up 3 bases, with 13 bases separating them. Germline CDR1 is ENHRY and CDR2 is SYGVKD. This CDR3 contains 14 residues. The DNA for the CDR3 is TGTGCCATCACTCAGGGACCCGACTACAATGAGCAGTTCTTC. Its protein product is CAITQGPDYNEQFF.

The table lists this clonotype with many counts. J is TRBJ2-1 and V is TRBV6-2 or TRBV6-3; 10 positions match TRBD2. J was trimmed by 7 bases and V by 8 bases; bases with no gene match: 8. The CDR3 runs to 14 residues. Germline V gene data show CDR1 as MNHEY and CDR2 as SVGEGT. The CDR3 protein is CASESSGRTNEQFF. CDR3 sequence (DNA): TGTGCCAGCGAATCTAGCGGGAGAACGAATGAGCAGTTCTTC.

Only a few counts were recorded for this clonotype. This chain connects TRBV12-3 or TRBV12-4 to TRBJ2-1, with TRBD2 identical over 8 bases. Trimming cost V 8 bases and J 12 bases; bases outside gene matches: 6. The CDR3 consists of 11 residues. The CDR3 is CASGIGRGQFF. CDR3 nucleotides: TGTGCCAGCGGGATCGGGAGGGGGCAGTTCTTC.

The chain has TRBV28 and TRBJ2-1, with TRBD1 as a possible D gene (6 bases). V lost 3 bases and J 1 base, leaving 7 bases between the germline ends. Germline CDR1 is MDHEN and CDR2 is SYDVKM. This CDR3 is built from 14 residues. The CDR3 spells CASSLDRSYNEQFF. Written as DNA, the CDR3 is TGTGCCAGCAGTTTGGACAGATCCTACAATGAGCAGTTCTTC.

This clonotype was picked up a small number of times. V and J are TRBV6-2 or TRBV6-3 and TRBJ2-1, with D perhaps matching TRBD2 (6 bases). The CDR3 covers 16 residues. From germline, CDR1 is MNHEY and CDR2 SVGEGT. Trimming removed 5 bases at V and 4 bases at J, with 18 bases between. CDR3 in amino acids: CASSLRDFLPYNEQFF. In nucleotides, the CDR3 is TGTGCCAGCAGTCTCCGGGACTTTCTTCCGTACAATGAGCAGTTCTTC.

This clonotype was observed a few times. The chain links TRBV27 to TRBJ2-5; D gene unclear. V was clipped by 5 bases and J by 0 bases, with 13 bases between them. This CDR3 comprises 15 residues. The germline gives CDR1 MNHEY, CDR2 SMNVEV (reference sequence). CDR3 amino acids: CASSTFKGYQETQYF. The CDR3 DNA reads as TGTGCCAGCAGTACCTTCAAAGGGTACCAAGAGACCCAGTACTTC.

The genes are TRBV2 and TRBJ1-4; the match to TRBD1 covers 8 bases. The CDR3 is 17 amino acids. From germline, CDR1 is SNHLY and CDR2 FYNNEI. The ends lost 7 bases at V and 1 base at J; junction bases unmatched: 11. The CDR3 loop reads CASKLTGEDRTNEKLFF. CDR3 nucleotides: TGTGCCAGCAAATTGACAGGGGAAGATCGAACTAATGAAAAACTGTTTTTT.

Many counts were recorded for this clonotype. The gene calls are TRBV6-2 or TRBV6-3 and TRBJ1-1; D unresolved. This CDR3 is built from 16 residues. V lost 0 bases and J 0 bases, leaving 11 bases between the germline ends. Germline lookup yields CDR1 MNHEY and CDR2 SVGEGT. The CDR3 bases are TGTGCCAGCAGTTACTCAGCCCGAAGATTGAACACTGAAGCTTTCTTT. It codes for CASSYSARRLNTEAFF.

This clonotype showed up many times. V is TRBV7-2 and J is TRBJ2-3; D is unresolved. The CDR3 is made up of 14 amino acids. Per the germline V gene, CDR1 is SGHTA and CDR2 is FQGNSA. The V and J ends lost 7 bases and 6 bases respectively, with 17 bases between them. The CDR3 DNA is TGTGCCAGCAAAGACGGGTACCAACGGGATACGCAGTATTTT. Its protein product is CASKDGYQRDTQYF.

A few counts support this clonotype. V is TRBV10-2 and J is TRBJ2-7; maybe TRBD1 (6 bases). CDR3 size: 13 residues. The V end lost 10 bases, the J end lost 0 bases, and 13 bases lay between the germline ends. Germline lookup yields CDR1 WSHSY and CDR2 SAAADI. CDR3: CAIEEGGSYEQYF. The DNA for the CDR3 is TGCGCCATCGAGGAAGGGGGCTCCTACGAGCAGTACTTC.

V gene TRBV24-1 combines with J gene TRBJ2-5, with 7 bases lining up with TRBD1. CDR3 length equals 15 residues. Per germline, CDR1 KGHDR and CDR2 SFDVKD. V was pared by 5 bases and J by 4 bases, with 9 bases of the junction left unmatched. This CDR3 is CATSALGRGLETQYF. The CDR3, as DNA: TGTGCCACCAGTGCCCTTGGAAGGGGGCTAGAGACCCAGTACTTC.

This clonotype was detected only a few times. The J gene is TRBJ2-1, the V gene TRBV14, with unresolved D. Germline lookup yields CDR1 SGHDN and CDR2 FVKESK. This CDR3 has 13 amino acids. Trimming stripped 4 bases from V and 4 bases from J, with 8 bases between. CDR3 protein: CASSPTTYNEQFF. The DNA for the CDR3 is TGTGCCAGCAGCCCCACAACATACAATGAGCAGTTCTTC.

The rearrangement joins TRBV2 to TRBJ2-3; the match to TRBD1 covers 10 bases. Trimming cost V 6 bases and J 4 bases; bases outside gene matches: 4. The CDR3 is 14 residues long. The V gene's germline CDR1 is SNHLY and CDR2 FYNNEI. Here the CDR3 reads CASRRGQGSDTQYF. The CDR3 DNA follows: TGTGCCAGCAGAAGGGGACAGGGGTCAGATACGCAGTATTTT.

This clonotype was seen more than once but under ten times. The genes are TRBV12-3 or TRBV12-4 and TRBJ2-1; 7 bases are shared with TRBD2. The J segment lost 10 bases and the V segment lost 5 bases, leaving 8 bases of the junction unmatched. The CDR3 loop spans 13 amino acids. The CDR3 protein is CASSPGTTTEQFF. In DNA form, the CDR3 reads TGTGCCAGCAGTCCAGGGACTACAACCGAGCAGTTCTTC.

This clonotype came up a few times. V is TRBV5-1 and J is TRBJ2-1; 12 positions agree with TRBD2. V was clipped by 4 bases and J by 8 bases; unmatched bases: 10. The V gene's germline CDR1 is SGHRS and CDR2 YFSETQ. This CDR3 is 16 amino acids long. CDR3 sequence (DNA): TGCGCCAGCAGCCCGGGACTAGCGGGTGTCATGGATGAGCAGTTCTTC. Amino acid sequence: CASSPGLAGVMDEQFF.

This clonotype was seen repeatedly, ten times or more. The V and J genes are TRBV7-2 and TRBJ2-7, with D possibly TRBD1 on 6 matching bases. The CDR3 totals 14 residues. V was shortened by 5 bases and J by 2 bases, with 13 bases between the two germline ends. CDR1 is SGHTA, CDR2 FQGNSA, per germline. CDR3 coding DNA: TGTGCCAGCAGCCCCCAGGGGATCCCCTACGAGCAGTACGTC. It is translated as CASSPQGIPYEQYV.

This clonotype came up a few times. V gene TRBV7-9 combines with J gene TRBJ2-7, with D tentatively TRBD2 (6 bases). V dropped 5 bases and J dropped 0 bases, with 17 bases sitting between them. This CDR3 has 16 amino acids. Germline CDR1 SEHNR, CDR2 FQNEAQ (reference sequence). CDR3 DNA sequence: TGTGCCAGCAGCCATCTCGGCGGGACGCGCTCCTACGAGCAGTACTTC. Translation gives CASSHLGGTRSYEQYF.

This clonotype was observed many times. This rearrangement joins TRBV7-2 to TRBJ2-7; D could derive from TRBD1 or TRBD2 (5 bases each). CDR3 length: 15 residues. Trimming stripped 2 bases from V and 3 bases from J, with 14 bases between. The germline V gene has CDR1 SGHTA and CDR2 FQGNSA. CDR3: CASSLSWGSDYEQYF. In nucleotides, the CDR3 is TGTGCCAGCAGCTTATCGTGGGGGAGTGACTACGAGCAGTACTTC. Supplemented by reference TRBV7-2 and TRBJ2-7, the full variable domain reads GAGVSQSPSNKVTEKGKDVELRCDPISGHTALYWYRQSLGQGLEFLIYFQGNSAPDKSGLPSDRFSAERTGGSVSTLTIQRTQQEDSAVYLCASSLSWGSDYEQYFGPGTRLTVT.

The chain combines TRBV4-2 with TRBJ2-1; 10 nucleotides align to TRBD1. With V trimmed by 3 bases and J by 5 bases, 7 bases remained unmatched. The CDR3 loop spans 16 amino acids. Germline values: CDR1 LGHNA, CDR2 YNFKEQ. The CDR3 here is CASSQTGQGNDNEQFF. The DNA of the CDR3 is TGTGCCAGCAGCCAGACGGGACAGGGGAATGACAATGAGCAGTTCTTC.